This TCR beta chain was captured in a study of CD8 T cells in Susac syndrome (dated by TCRdb to the late 2010s). For the study in its entirety: Whether CD8+ T cell activation and differentiation in Susac syndrome was antigen driven was tested using repertoire sequencing. Clonality of the CD8+ T cell repertoire was compared between eleven to twelve healthy donors, approximately 14 Susac syndrome patients and some 15 multiple sclerosis patients.

High-throughput TCR beta sequencing profiled peripheral blood CD8+ and CD4+ T cells from healthy donors, Susac syndrome patients and multiple sclerosis patients. The multiple sclerosis controls were treatment-naive patients whose relapsing-remitting disease, either stable or active, fulfilled the revised McDonald criteria. Bulk CD8+ and CD4+ T cells were purified by magnetic negative isolation, whereas CD8+ TEMRA cells were enriched by FACS. Blood was collected in EDTA tubes and processed within 24 hours, with PBMCs isolated through density gradient centrifugation. PBMCs intended for TCR sequencing were cryopreserved in liquid nitrogen and were subsequently thawed in a 37 degrees C water bath. The sorted or isolated CD4+, CD8+ and CD8+ TEMRA cells reached a purity of at least 90%. RNA was extracted with the RNeasy kit and about 0.5 to 1 ug was reverse transcribed using random hexamers. The immunoSEQ multiplex PCR assay, which covers 54 Vbeta and 13 Jbeta segments, was used to amplify TCR beta CDR3 regions. PCR amplification bias was corrected by using a synthetic template baseline for primer optimization and computational correction. In the paper's pipeline: Reads were assigned to V, D and J genes according to IMGT and analyzed in immunoSEQ Analyzer, with only productive sequences retained. Clonality was computed as one minus Shannon entropy normalized by log2 of the number of productive unique sequences. For each patient and control, public and private clones were evaluated among the 100 most prevalent clones. Clones were defined as Susac-specific if absent from the healthy and MS cohorts, from over a thousand published viral clones and from other ImmuneACCESS disease sequences. TCRdb handled the public reads itself, with Q25 trimming in fastp and clone calling in MiXCR, and kept productive beta chains. Each record represents a unique CDR3 protein, reported with the most common genes and DNA among its rows. It is TCRdb's table, rather than the study itself, that gives the V and J calls and clone size. The sample table lists about 280,000 distinct CDR3 sequences, about 85% of them with a count of one. The ten most abundant clones make up 0.11% of the sample.

There are 18 amino acids in the CDR3, from cysteine to phenylalanine inclusive. Only CDR3 DNA is held: 54 bases, read in frame from base 1. The germline ends are 23 bases apart after V is trimmed by 3 bases and J by 2 bases. CDR1 and CDR2 are drawn from the germline V gene: MNHEY, SVGAGI. General study outcomes and caveats: The number of individuals in the TCR sequencing and HLA analysis was acknowledged as relatively small.

This clonotype was observed a handful of times. This receptor's antigen is unknown. No base quality information exists; no much larger clone differs at one position. The rearranged segments are TRBV6-5 and TRBJ2-7; the D gene is perhaps TRBD1 or TRBD2, as each covers 6 bases. The clonotype originates from a human donor with multiple sclerosis. The sequenced sample consisted of CD8+ T cells from PBMCs. The bases read TGTGCCAGCAGTTATGGGTGGGGGGCCACAGGGCCCACCTACGAGCAGTACTTC. Its protein product is CASSYGWGATGPTYEQYF.